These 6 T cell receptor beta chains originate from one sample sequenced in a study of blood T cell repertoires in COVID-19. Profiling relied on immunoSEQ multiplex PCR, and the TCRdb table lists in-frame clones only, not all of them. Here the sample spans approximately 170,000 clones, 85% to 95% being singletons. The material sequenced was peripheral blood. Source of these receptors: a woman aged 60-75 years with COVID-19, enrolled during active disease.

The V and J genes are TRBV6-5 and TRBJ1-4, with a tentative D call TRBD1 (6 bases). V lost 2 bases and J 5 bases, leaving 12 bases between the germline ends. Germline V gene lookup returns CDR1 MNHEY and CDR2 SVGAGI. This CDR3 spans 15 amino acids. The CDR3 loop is CASSYATGRNEKLFF. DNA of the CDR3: TGTGCCAGCAGTTACGCGACAGGTCGAAATGAAAAACTGTTTTTT.

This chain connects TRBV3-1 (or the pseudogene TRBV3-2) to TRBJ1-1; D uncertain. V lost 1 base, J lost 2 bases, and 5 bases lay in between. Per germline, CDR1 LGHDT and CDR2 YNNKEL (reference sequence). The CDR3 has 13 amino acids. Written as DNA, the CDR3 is TGTGCCAGCAGCCAAGCCCTTAACACTGAAGCTTTCTTT. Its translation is CASSQALNTEAFF.

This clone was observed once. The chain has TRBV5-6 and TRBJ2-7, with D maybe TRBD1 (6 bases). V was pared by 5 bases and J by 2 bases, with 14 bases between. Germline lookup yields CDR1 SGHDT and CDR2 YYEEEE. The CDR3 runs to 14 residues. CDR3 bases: TGTGCCAGCAGAACCGGGACAAGTCCCTACGAGCAGTACTTC. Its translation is CASRTGTSPYEQYF.

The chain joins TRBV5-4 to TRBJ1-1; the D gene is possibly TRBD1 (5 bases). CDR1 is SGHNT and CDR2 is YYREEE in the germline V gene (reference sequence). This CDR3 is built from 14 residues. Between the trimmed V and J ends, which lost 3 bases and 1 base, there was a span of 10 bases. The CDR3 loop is CASSSTRANTEAFF. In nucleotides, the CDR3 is TGTGCCAGCAGCTCAACCAGGGCGAACACTGAAGCTTTCTTT.

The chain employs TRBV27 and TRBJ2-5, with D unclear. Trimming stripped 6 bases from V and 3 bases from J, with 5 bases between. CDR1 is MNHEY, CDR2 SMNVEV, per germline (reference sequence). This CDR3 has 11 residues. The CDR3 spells CASRTKETQYF. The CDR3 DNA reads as TGTGCCAGCAGGACAAAAGAGACCCAGTACTTC.

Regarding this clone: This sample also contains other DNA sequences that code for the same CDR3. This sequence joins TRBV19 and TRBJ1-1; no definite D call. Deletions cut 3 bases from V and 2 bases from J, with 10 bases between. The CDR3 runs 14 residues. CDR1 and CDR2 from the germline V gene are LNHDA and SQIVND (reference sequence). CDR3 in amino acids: CASSIGGLNTEAFF. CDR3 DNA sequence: TGTGCCAGTAGTATTGGAGGGCTTAACACTGAAGCTTTCTTT.